This T cell receptor (beta chain) was profiled in a study of T cell clonotyping in hematopoietic cell transplantation. Study-wide results and limits: Cells were unsorted, so CD4 and CD8 contributions were not separated. Broader posttransplant TCR repertoire diversity was predicted by graft donor and pretransplant recipient Inverse Simpson Index values. After transplant, recipient diversity fell while pathologically expanded clonotypes grew through day 180. At the given depth, recipient repertoires were over 97% de novo clonotypes.

Indicated time point: recipient sample about 28 days before transplant, after cytoreduction. The data were produced by immunoSEQ multiplex PCR, yet TCRdb's version contains in-frame clones alone and is incomplete. The table lists around 37,000 clones, approximately 81% of them singletons. A remark on this clone: Its antigen is unidentified.

This TCR was sampled from a man in his fifties or sixties with acute myeloid leukemia. Some clones in this sample may be carry-over from other donors' samples. The sample here was peripheral blood mononuclear cells, taken before stem cell transplant.

CDR3 nucleotide sequence: TGTGCCAGTAGTATAGATCGTGACAGGGTGAGTTCACCCCTCCACTTT. Its translation: CASSIDRDRVSSPLHF. The V call is TRBV19, the J call TRBJ1-6; TRBD1 aligns across 7 bases. V lost 0 bases and J lost 9; bases outside the gene matches: 8. This CDR3 is built from 16 residues. Per the germline V gene, CDR1 is LNHDA and CDR2 is SQIVND (reference sequence).